Presented here are 23 T cell receptor beta chains from one specimen sequenced in a study of cytomegalovirus exposure and HLA in healthy donors. Primers: 60 Vbeta forward and 13 Jbeta reverse. Clones were sequenced by immunoSEQ multiplex PCR, and TCRdb holds only the in-frame ones, with some missing. The sample carries about 150,000 clones, 65% to 85% recorded once. Sequences were obtained from PBMCs. These receptors were taken from a woman in her thirties or forties in good health and CMV-seropositive.

V usage is TRBV5-1 and J usage is TRBJ2-1, with a weak D call TRBD2 (7 bases). The ends were cut back, 1 base at V and 3 bases at J, with 26 bases in the middle. The CDR3 has 20 residues. Germline CDR1 is SGHRS and CDR2 is YFSETQ. The CDR3 region is CASSLQGRGFASGDYNEQFF. CDR3 coding DNA: TGCGCCAGCAGCTTGCAGGGGCGAGGTTTTGCTAGCGGAGACTACAATGAGCAGTTCTTC.

The chain couples TRBV28 to TRBJ1-2, with 9 bases that match TRBD1. Germline V CDR1 and CDR2: MDHEN, SYDVKM. The CDR3 totals 14 residues. Losses at the gene ends were 3 bases for V and 8 bases for J; bases not matched to a gene: 7. The CDR3 sequence is CASSFGQGIFGYTF. CDR3 bases: TGTGCCAGCAGTTTCGGACAGGGGATTTTCGGCTACACCTTC.

This clone was counted once. The chain recombines TRBV7-9 with TRBJ2-5; 9 bases align to TRBD1. Germline V lookup: CDR1 SEHNR, CDR2 FQNEAQ (reference sequence). The CDR3 is 15 residues long. J lost 3 bases, V lost 5 bases, and 7 bases had no gene match. This CDR3 is CASSDDGQGKETQYF. The CDR3, as DNA: TGTGCCAGCAGCGACGACGGACAGGGGAAAGAGACCCAGTACTTC.

The chain has TRBV30 and TRBJ1-4; 10 nucleotides align to TRBD1. The trim removed 3 bases at V and 8 bases at J, leaving 9 bases unmatched. Germline V gene data show CDR1 as GTSNPN and CDR2 as SVGIG (reference sequence). CDR3 length equals 15 residues. CDR3 coding DNA: TGTGCCTGGAGCATCCCTGGGACAGGGGTGGAAAAACTGTTTTTT. It encodes CAWSIPGTGVEKLFF.

This clone has only one observation. The rearrangement joins TRBV6-1 to TRBJ2-1, with 8 bases lining up with TRBD2. Unmatched junction bases numbered 15, after V lost 4 bases and J lost 4 bases. The germline gives CDR1 MNHNS, CDR2 SASEGT. This CDR3 is 18 amino acids long. The CDR3 is CASSVHSWRGAGYNEQFF. CDR3 in DNA: TGTGCCAGCAGTGTCCACTCCTGGCGGGGGGCGGGTTACAATGAGCAGTTCTTC.

The chain links TRBV6-5 to TRBJ1-4, with D perhaps TRBD1 (5 bases). CDR3 size: 13 residues. The ends were cut back, 10 bases at V and 8 bases at J, with 17 bases in the middle. From germline, CDR1 is MNHEY and CDR2 SVGAGI. In nucleotides, the CDR3 is TGTGCCACCCGCGGCCGGGAGGGGGAAAAACTGTTTTTT. Translating gives CATRGREGEKLFF.

The CDR3 region is CASTLTSGRGEQYF. Here the CDR3 DNA reads TGTGCCAGCACCCTGACTAGCGGGAGGGGCGAGCAGTACTTC. This chain joins TRBV7-8 and TRBJ2-5; the match to TRBD2 covers 14 bases. The end of the DNA fits TRBJ2-7 better, so the J call may be wrong. Germline CDR1 SGHVS, CDR2 FQNEAQ. This CDR3 is 14 amino acids long.

The chain uses TRBV7-2 and TRBJ2-2, with TRBD2 identical over 8 bases. V was pared by 5 bases and J by 7 bases, with 12 bases of the junction left unmatched. Germline values: CDR1 SGHTA, CDR2 FQGNSA. The CDR3 is made up of 16 amino acids. CDR3 coding DNA: TGTGCCAGCAGCGAGGACGGGAGGGCCCTCGTCGGGGAGCTGTTTTTT. It encodes CASSEDGRALVGELFF.

This clone has just one count. The rearrangement links TRBV19 to TRBJ2-1; 10 positions match TRBD2. V lost 2 bases and J lost 5; bases outside the gene matches: 6. This CDR3 region has 16 residues. CDR1 LNHDA and CDR2 SQIVND come from the germline V gene (reference sequence). CDR3 in DNA: TGTGCCAGTAGTATAAGAGGGCTAGCGGGAGACAATGAGCAGTTCTTC. Protein: CASSIRGLAGDNEQFF. Drawing the rest from reference TRBV19 and TRBJ2-1, the complete variable domain is DGGITQSPKYLFRKEGQNVTLSCEQNLNHDAMYWYRQDPGQGLRLIYYSQIVNDFQKGDIAEGYSVSREKKESFPLTVTSAQKNPTAFYLCASSIRGLAGDNEQFFGPGTRLTVL.

The rearrangement links TRBV7-3 to TRBJ2-1; 9 bases line up with TRBD2. V shed 3 bases, J shed 6 bases, and the junction held 9 bases outside the gene matches. The CDR3 covers 16 residues. The germline V gene has CDR1 SGHTA and CDR2 FQGTGA. The CDR3 DNA follows: TGTGCCAGCAGCTTCGGTAGCGGGAGTGGGGTCAATGAGCAGTTCTTC. As protein: CASSFGSGSGVNEQFF.

The rearrangement uses TRBV6-1 and TRBJ2-5; D is uncertain. There are 13 residues in the CDR3. Trimming stripped 4 bases from V and 5 bases from J, with 11 bases between. Germline CDR1 and CDR2: MNHNS and SASEGT. In nucleotides, the CDR3 is TGTGCCAGCAGTGGACGTTACGGGGAGACCCAGTACTTC. It yields the protein CASSGRYGETQYF.

This chain connects TRBV7-6 to TRBJ2-2, with 10 bases identical to TRBD2. V was pared by 0 bases and J by 4 bases, with 11 bases of the junction left unmatched. CDR1 SGHVS and CDR2 FNYEAQ come from the germline V gene. There are 19 residues in the CDR3. CDR3 sequence (DNA): TGTGCCAGCAGCTTAGCGGAAGCGGGAGGGCCCTTGGGCACCGGGGAGCTGTTTTTT. Translated, it gives CASSLAEAGGPLGTGELFF.

There are a few counts of this clone. CDR3: CSVKQGSSTDTQYF. The CDR3 DNA is TGCAGCGTGAAACAGGGATCCAGCACAGATACGCAGTATTTT. This rearrangement joins TRBV29-1 to TRBJ2-3; a weak D match, TRBD1 (6 bases). Germline CDR1 SQVTM, CDR2 ANQGSEA. The CDR3 sequence is 14 residues long. The V and J ends lost 6 bases and 0 bases respectively, with 13 bases between them.

The gene calls are TRBV28 and TRBJ2-5; perhaps TRBD2 as D (6 bases). From germline, CDR1 is MDHEN and CDR2 SYDVKM. Trimming shortened V by 5 bases and J by 2 bases, and 12 bases separated the two germline ends. The CDR3 runs 14 residues. For the CDR3, the DNA is TGTGCCAGCAGTCCCTGGGACTCTCAAGAGACCCAGTACTTC. Amino acids: CASSPWDSQETQYF. The variable domain in full, completed from reference TRBV28 and TRBJ2-5, reads DVKVTQSSRYLVKRTGEKVFLECVQDMDHENMFWYRQDPGLGLRLIYFSYDVKMKEKGDIPEGYSVSREKKERFSLILESASTNQTSMYLCASSPWDSQETQYFGPGTRLLVL.

The chain joins TRBV11-2 to TRBJ2-2, with D maybe TRBD2 (6 bases). Germline V lookup: CDR1 SGHAT, CDR2 FQNNGV. The CDR3 runs to 16 residues. V lost 1 base and J 0 bases, leaving 9 bases between the germline ends. The CDR3 DNA follows: TGTGCCAGCAGCTTAGTCCTAGCGCCGAACACCGGGGAGCTGTTTTTT. This sequence encodes CASSLVLAPNTGELFF.

This CDR3 is CASSLRAVVGTDTQYF. Written as DNA, the CDR3 is TGTGCCAGCAGCCTGAGGGCCGTCGTGGGCACAGATACGCAGTATTTT. This chain links TRBV7-9 with TRBJ2-3, with D tentatively TRBD2 (5 bases). V was cut by 5 bases and J by 1 base, with 16 bases left in between. The CDR3 loop spans 16 amino acids. The germline gives CDR1 SEHNR, CDR2 FQNEAQ (reference sequence).

V usage is TRBV29-1 and J usage is TRBJ2-1; tentatively, D is TRBD1 (5 bases). V gave up 5 bases and J gave up 0 bases, with 11 bases separating them. Per the germline V gene, CDR1 is SQVTM and CDR2 is ANQGSEA. The CDR3 consists of 14 residues. CDR3: CSVLKGFSYNEQFF. CDR3 DNA: TGCAGCGTTTTAAAGGGGTTCTCCTACAATGAGCAGTTCTTC.

A few counts support this clone. The chain has TRBV4-2 and TRBJ2-3; 12 nucleotides agree with TRBD2. The V segment lost 2 bases and the J segment 3 bases; nucleotides outside the gene matches: 3. Germline CDR1 LGHNA, CDR2 YNFKEQ. The CDR3 is 16 amino acids. CDR3 sequence reads: CASSQLAGGPTDTQYF. CDR3 bases: TGTGCCAGCAGCCAACTAGCGGGAGGGCCGACAGATACGCAGTATTTT.

This rearrangement joins TRBV7-3 to TRBJ2-3; TRBD2 matches 7 bases. The ends lost 1 base at V and 3 bases at J; junction bases unmatched: 19. This CDR3 region has 20 residues. Germline V lookup: CDR1 SGHTA, CDR2 FQGTGA. The CDR3 nucleotides read TGTGCCAGCAGCTTAATCTCGCGGCAGGGCGGGGGTCACACAACAGATACGCAGTATTTT. This gives the protein CASSLISRQGGGHTTDTQYF. Full variable domain (rest looked up from reference TRBV7-3 and TRBJ2-3): GAGVSQTPSNKVTEKGKYVELRCDPISGHTALYWYRQSLGQGPEFLIYFQGTGAADDSGLPNDRFFAVRPEGSVSTLKIQRTERGDSAVYLCASSLISRQGGGHTTDTQYFGPGTRLTVL.

This chain connects TRBV18 to TRBJ2-6; TRBD1 agrees at 9 bases. The V segment lost 0 bases and the J segment 10 bases; nucleotides outside the gene matches: 1. The germline V gene encodes CDR1 KGHSH and CDR2 LQKENI. This CDR3 spans 14 amino acids. The CDR3 nucleotides read TGTGCCAGCTCACCACCGGGGACAGGGAACGTCCTGACTTTC. Amino acids: CASSPPGTGNVLTF.

This clone has just one count. This sequence joins TRBV29-1 and TRBJ2-5; no reliable D call. The germline CDR1 and CDR2 sequences are SQVTM and ANQGSEA. The CDR3 sequence is 12 residues long. V lost 5 bases, J lost 0 bases, and 7 bases lay in between. The CDR3 reads CSVREYQETQYF. CDR3 DNA: TGCAGCGTTCGTGAGTACCAAGAGACCCAGTACTTC.

V gene TRBV4-2 combines with J gene TRBJ2-3; 8 nucleotides match TRBD2. V was clipped by 0 bases and J by 5 bases; unmatched bases: 4. This CDR3 comprises 15 residues. From germline, CDR1 is LGHNA and CDR2 YNFKEQ. CDR3 DNA sequence: TGTGCCAGCAGCCAAGATTGGGGACTAGGAGATACGCAGTATTTT. It codes for CASSQDWGLGDTQYF.

This chain joins TRBV28 and TRBJ2-2, with D possibly being TRBD1 (5 bases). From germline, CDR1 is MDHEN and CDR2 SYDVKM. The V gene lost 2 bases and the J gene lost 7 bases, with 11 bases spanning the gap. The CDR3 is made up of 14 amino acids. The CDR3 region has the DNA TGTGCCAGCAGTTTAGGACATATAGGCGGGGAGCTGTTTTTT. Translation gives CASSLGHIGGELFF.